This T cell receptor (beta chain) was documented in a study of cytomegalovirus exposure and HLA in healthy donors. Study conclusions and caveats: For most TCR beta V segments, an earlier analysis put the productive rate at about 90% or about 30% of the time. The study flagged some 170 TCR beta chains as cytomegalovirus-associated.

This clone was observed a few times. Antigen specificity is unknown. PCR amplification relied on 60 Vbeta primers (plus 13 Jbeta primers). Produced via immunoSEQ multiplex PCR; TCRdb's table is partial and in-frame only. The table has under 200,000 clones, roughly 80% seen once. Trimming removed 8 bases at V and 4 bases at J, with 9 bases between. CDR3 length: 13 residues. CDR1 is LNHDA, CDR2 SQIVND, per germline (reference sequence). This clonotype originated in a man aged 35 to 55 in good health and CMV-seronegative. The sequencing sample was made of PBMCs. The V and J genes are TRBV19 and TRBJ2-6; D gene uncertain. The CDR3 loop reads CASGPSGANVLTF. CDR3 DNA: TGTGCCAGTGGCCCGTCCGGGGCCAACGTCCTGACTTTC.